This T cell receptor beta chain was profiled in a study of siplizumab effects on memory and regulatory T cells. Study details: Paired mixed lymphocyte reactions compared siplizumab approximately 0.94 ug/mL against no drug.

Cells from the mixed lymphocyte reaction underwent coculture for 5 to 6 days at 37 degrees C. Generated by immunoSEQ multiplex PCR, the TCRdb table keeps only in-frame clones and is missing some. The sample has about 15,000 clones, around 43% seen once. A remark on this clone: As yet, its antigen is unknown.

V was pared by 3 bases and J by 2 bases, with 13 bases between. The CDR3 is 15 residues long. Germline V gene sequence: CDR1 SGDLS, CDR2 YYNGEE. Study outcomes and limitations: The apparent diversity of naive T cells exceeded that of memory cells, and naive T cells seemed to make a major contribution to the alloresponse.

The sequencing sample was made of CFSE-low (dividing) CD4+ T cells sorted from an allogeneic mixed lymphocyte reaction. This chain links TRBV9 with TRBJ2-3; D possibly corresponds to TRBD1 (6 bases). The sequence was obtained from a human donor in good health; the cells came from an allogeneic mixed lymphocyte reaction. Some clones in this sample may be carry-over from other donors' samples. The CDR3 DNA follows: TGTGCCAGCAGCGAACAGGGAATAAACACAGATACGCAGTATTTT. Residues: CASSEQGINTDTQYF.